The 19 T cell receptor beta chains reported below all come from one sample, sequenced in a study of beta chain features in type 1 diabetes. The investigators reverse transcribed all of the isolated RNA, so they sequenced expressed TCRB transcripts. The repertoire was sequenced with immunoSEQ multiplex PCR; TCRdb's copy has only in-frame clones and lacks some. The data hold about 360,000 clones, with about 12% observed a single time. Sequenced input: naive CD4+ T cells from blood. Source of these receptors: a man younger than 35 in good health.

Many counts were recorded for this clone. V is TRBV4-2 and J is TRBJ2-1, with a weak D call TRBD2 (6 bases). The CDR3 loop spans 13 amino acids. V lost 5 bases and J 9 bases, leaving 14 bases between the germline ends. Germline values: CDR1 LGHNA, CDR2 YNFKEQ. CDR3 sequence: CASSSLVGGEQFF. The DNA for the CDR3 is TGTGCCAGCAGCTCTTTGGTGGGAGGTGAGCAGTTCTTC.

This clone occurred a few times. The chain is built from TRBV30 and TRBJ1-4; unclear D gene. Germline CDR1 GTSNPN, CDR2 SVGIG (reference sequence). With 1 base removed from V and 6 bases from J, the gap between germline ends came to 12 bases. There are 14 residues in the CDR3. The CDR3, as DNA: TGTGCCTGGAGTGAGGCCGGGTCGGATGAAAAACTGTTTTTT. It translates to CAWSEAGSDEKLFF.

This clone has a handful of counts. This chain connects TRBV6-6 to TRBJ2-7; the match to TRBD1 covers 10 bases. This CDR3 comprises 15 residues. Trimming at V came to 0 bases and at J to 5 bases, leaving 4 bases not matched to a gene. Germline lookup yields CDR1 MNHNY and CDR2 SVGAGI (reference sequence). In DNA, the CDR3 is TGTGCCAGCAGTTACTCCGGGACAGGGGTTCACGAGCAGTACTTC. It is translated as CASSYSGTGVHEQYF.

The rearrangement uses TRBV6-1 and TRBJ2-1; TRBD2 agrees at 8 bases. V shed 4 bases, J shed 4 bases, and the junction held 3 bases outside the gene matches. Germline-derived CDR1 and CDR2 are MNHNS and SASEGT. This CDR3 has 14 residues. CDR3 amino acids: CASSVLADYNEQFF. CDR3 nucleotides: TGTGCCAGCAGTGTACTAGCGGATTACAATGAGCAGTTCTTC.

This clone was seen more than once but under ten times. The chain has TRBV29-1 and TRBJ1-5, with D tentatively TRBD1 (6 bases). V was cut by 7 bases and J by 2 bases, with 12 bases left in between. Germline V gene data show CDR1 as SQVTM and CDR2 as ANQGSEA. The CDR3 extends over 13 amino acids. The DNA of the CDR3 is TGCAGCGGCGCTGAGGGGGGCAATCAGCCCCAGCATTTT. It codes for CSGAEGGNQPQHF.

This clone was seen a handful of times. The chain uses TRBV18 and TRBJ2-3; 10 positions match TRBD1. Germline CDR1 reads KGHSH; CDR2 reads LQKENI. The CDR3 extends over 14 amino acids. With V trimmed by 6 bases and J by 3 bases, 3 bases remained unmatched. The CDR3 DNA is TGTGCCAGCTCGCGGGACAGGGGTACAGATACGCAGTATTTT. Residues: CASSRDRGTDTQYF.

This clone was picked up a small number of times. The chain joins TRBV5-1 to TRBJ1-1, with D unresolved. V gave up 0 bases and J gave up 9 bases, with 15 bases separating them. This CDR3 is built from 14 residues. Germline V CDR1 and CDR2: SGHRS, YFSETQ. The CDR3 here is CASSLEVRQVQAFF. CDR3 nucleotide sequence: TGCGCCAGCAGCTTGGAAGTCAGGCAGGTTCAAGCTTTCTTT.

This clone was detected only a few times. The chain employs TRBV4-1 and TRBJ2-5; weak D call: TRBD2 (6 bases). This CDR3 is 14 amino acids long. Between the trimmed V and J ends, which lost 4 bases and 5 bases, there was a span of 14 bases. The V gene's germline CDR1 is MGHRA and CDR2 YSYEKL. The CDR3 nucleotides read TGCGCCAGCAGCCGGGACTCTAGGAGGGAGACCCAGTACTTC. Its translation is CASSRDSRRETQYF.

This chain joins TRBV19 and TRBJ2-1, with 7 bases lining up with TRBD1. The germline V gene encodes CDR1 LNHDA and CDR2 SQIVND (reference sequence). The CDR3 has 17 amino acids. Trimming cost V 1 base and J 4 bases; bases outside gene matches: 10. CDR3 DNA sequence: TGTGCCAGTAGTATAGGGGCAGGGGGATCCCTTTACAATGAGCAGTTCTTC. Its translation is CASSIGAGGSLYNEQFF.

This clone was found a few times. This chain links TRBV18 with TRBJ2-5, with D perhaps TRBD1 (6 bases). V lost 6 bases, J lost 3 bases, and 14 bases lay in between. The germline V gene has CDR1 KGHSH and CDR2 LQKENI. The CDR3 sequence is 14 residues long. The CDR3: CASSPTTGKETQYF. CDR3 bases: TGTGCCAGCTCTCCGACCACAGGGAAAGAGACCCAGTACTTC.

This clone was observed a handful of times. The rearrangement links TRBV30 to TRBJ2-7, with D possibly TRBD2 on 5 matching bases. The CDR3 totals 14 residues. CDR1 and CDR2 (germline): GTSNPN, SVGIG (reference sequence). With 5 bases removed from V and 5 bases from J, the gap between germline ends came to 19 bases. Written as DNA, the CDR3 is TGTGCCTGGGGAGGTGGAGTAAGGTCTCACGAGCAGTACTTC. Protein sequence: CAWGGGVRSHEQYF.

About this clone: One end of the junction fails to match germline, which may point to a read error. The chain uses TRBV15 and TRBJ1-1; D is possibly TRBD1 (6 bases). From germline, CDR1 is LNHNV and CDR2 YYDKDF (reference sequence). The CDR3 sequence is 12 residues long. The CDR3 reads CATSSRDTSPAF. The DNA of the CDR3 is TGTGCCACCAGCTCACGGGACACATCCCCGGCGTTT.

Here the CDR3 reads CASSPLSDMNTEAFF. The CDR3 DNA reads TGTGCCAGCTCACCACTTAGCGATATGAACACTGAAGCTTTCTTT. V is TRBV18 and J is TRBJ1-1; D is unclear. Germline CDR1 KGHSH, CDR2 LQKENI. CDR3 length: 15 residues. Between the trimmed V and J ends, which lost 1 base and 0 bases, there was a span of 9 bases.

This chain joins TRBV6-5 and TRBJ2-1; 7 bases fit TRBD1. Trimming took 7 bases from V and 9 from J; bases not matched to a gene: 9. Looked up from germline, CDR1 is MNHEY and CDR2 is SVGAGI. The CDR3 runs 13 residues. CDR3 protein: CASTRGSHGEQFF. CDR3 nucleotides: TGTGCCAGCACCAGGGGGTCTCACGGTGAGCAGTTCTTC.

This clone was seen a handful of times. The rearrangement joins TRBV28 to TRBJ2-1, with 7 bases lining up with TRBD1. Germline trimming cut 7 bases from V and 8 bases from J; bases unmatched to any gene: 11. Looked up from germline, CDR1 is MDHEN and CDR2 is SYDVKM. The CDR3 consists of 14 residues. CDR3 residues: CASTATGVPHEQFF. The CDR3 coding sequence is TGTGCCAGCACCGCCACAGGGGTCCCCCATGAGCAGTTCTTC.

This clone has only a few counts. J is TRBJ1-5 and V is TRBV27; D remains ambiguous. CDR1 and CDR2 (germline): MNHEY, SMNVEV (reference sequence). The CDR3 covers 15 residues. Trimming took 0 bases from V and 3 from J, leaving 9 bases between them. CDR3 amino acids: CASSLSGGNNQPQHF. CDR3 coding DNA: TGTGCCAGCAGTTTATCGGGAGGGAACAATCAGCCCCAGCATTTT.

This clone was found a few times. Other DNA sequences in the sample encode the same CDR3. The chain is built from TRBV7-2 and TRBJ2-3; D is unclear. Germline values: CDR1 SGHTA, CDR2 FQGNSA. Trimming shortened V by 1 base and J by 2 bases, and 7 bases separated the two germline ends. This CDR3 comprises 14 residues. CDR3 sequence: CASSLVSATDTQYF. CDR3 in DNA: TGTGCCAGCAGCTTAGTAAGCGCCACAGATACGCAGTATTTT.

This chain links TRBV5-4 with TRBJ1-6; 8 bases map to TRBD1. The CDR3 totals 15 residues. The trim removed 2 bases at V and 10 bases at J, leaving 8 bases unmatched. Germline CDR1 and CDR2: SGHNT and YYREEE (reference sequence). The CDR3 protein is CASSLEDRVGSPLHF. DNA of the CDR3: TGTGCCAGCAGCTTAGAGGACAGGGTGGGATCACCCCTCCACTTT. The full variable domain, completed using reference TRBV5-4 and TRBJ1-6, is ETGVTQSPTHLIKTRGQQVTLRCSSQSGHNTVSWYQQALGQGPQFIFQYYREEENGRGNFPPRFSGLQFPNYSSELNVNALELDDSALYLCASSLEDRVGSPLHFGNGTRLTVT.

This chain uses TRBV4-3 with TRBJ2-2; 11 bases are shared with TRBD2. The junction had 8 bases not matched to a gene; V was cut back by 3 bases and J by 8 bases. Germline CDR1 reads LGHNA; CDR2 reads YSLEER. This CDR3 has 16 amino acids. CDR3 residues: CASSHSGRALTGELFF. DNA for the CDR3: TGCGCCAGCAGCCATAGCGGGAGGGCCCTCACAGGGGAGCTGTTTTTT.